The 25 T cell receptor beta chains presented below share a single source sample, sequenced in a study of T cells in tumors after PD-1 blockade. Measured with immunoSEQ multiplex PCR; TCRdb has only the in-frame clones, and not every one. The data contain tens of thousands of clones, around four fifths of them singletons. The sample consisted of PBMCs, taken before anti-PD-1 therapy. The receptor set was obtained from a human donor with advanced basal cell or squamous cell carcinoma (not recorded which).

This chain uses TRBV12-3 or TRBV12-4 with TRBJ2-5, with D possibly matching TRBD2 (5 bases). Trimming shortened V by 3 bases and J by 9 bases, and 14 bases separated the two germline ends. The CDR3 extends over 13 amino acids. This chain's CDR3 is CASSFGFQRAQYF. The CDR3 region has the DNA TGTGCCAGCAGTTTCGGCTTCCAGAGGGCCCAGTACTTC.

A few counts support this clone. The chain combines TRBV10-3 with TRBJ1-6; 7 nucleotides agree with TRBD1. J was trimmed by 5 bases and V by 0 bases; bases with no gene match: 4. Per germline, CDR1 ENHRY and CDR2 SYGVKD. The CDR3 sequence is 16 residues long. The CDR3 here is CAISESGGTDNSPLHF. For the CDR3, the DNA is TGTGCCATCAGTGAGTCTGGAGGGACAGATAATTCACCCCTCCACTTT.

The J gene is TRBJ2-7, the V gene TRBV2; D gene unclear. The germline CDR1 and CDR2 sequences are SNHLY and FYNNEI. The CDR3 is 15 amino acids. V lost 1 base and J 2 bases, leaving 12 bases between the germline ends. This chain's CDR3 is CASSEGWTAAYEQYF. The CDR3 DNA sequence: TGTGCCAGCAGTGAAGGATGGACGGCCGCCTACGAGCAGTACTTC.

The genes are TRBV7-9 and TRBJ2-5; D possibly corresponds to TRBD1 (5 bases). V was cut by 5 bases and J by 3 bases, with 13 bases left in between. The CDR3 contains 14 residues. The germline CDR1 and CDR2 sequences are SEHNR and FQNEAQ (reference sequence). The CDR3 DNA reads TGTGCCAGCAGCCCAAGAGCCAGGGAAGAGACCCAGTACTTC. Protein: CASSPRAREETQYF. Together with reference TRBV7-9 and TRBJ2-5, the CDR3 gives the full variable domain: DTGVSQNPRHKITKRGQNVTFRCDPISEHNRLYWYRQTLGQGPEFLTYFQNEAQLEKSRLLSDRFSAERPKGSFSTLEIQRTEQGDSAMYLCASSPRAREETQYFGPGTRLLVL.

This clone was detected ten times or more. The rearrangement links TRBV5-1 to TRBJ1-1; 7 nucleotides agree with TRBD1. The CDR3 sequence is 14 residues long. The V segment lost 4 bases and the J segment 1 base; nucleotides outside the gene matches: 4. Per germline, CDR1 SGHRS and CDR2 YFSETQ. This CDR3 reads CASSPGQSNTEAFF. Here the CDR3 DNA reads TGCGCCAGCAGCCCGGGACAGTCGAACACTGAAGCTTTCTTT.

The CDR3 here is CATSRVGGWEKLFF. Here the CDR3 DNA reads TGTGCCACCAGCAGAGTCGGGGGGTGGGAAAAACTGTTTTTT. The rearrangement uses TRBV15 and TRBJ1-4, with a weak D call TRBD1 (5 bases). CDR3 length equals 14 residues. Germline V gives CDR1 LNHNV, CDR2 YYDKDF (reference sequence). V lost 1 base and J lost 8, with 11 bases in between.

The rearrangement joins TRBV11-1 to TRBJ2-1; TRBD2 might be the D (5 bases). The CDR3 is made up of 14 amino acids. Looked up from germline, CDR1 is SGHAT and CDR2 is FQDESV (reference sequence). V was cut by 3 bases and J by 2 bases, with 8 bases left in between. The CDR3 DNA is TGTGCCAGCAGCTTTGATAGCGCCTACAATGAGCAGTTCTTC. Protein product: CASSFDSAYNEQFF.

CDR3 in DNA: TGCAGCGTTGGGGACAGGGGATATTTT. It encodes CSVGDRGYF. The chain joins TRBV29-1 to TRBJ2-3; 10 bases fit TRBD1. Germline-derived CDR1 and CDR2 are SQVTM and ANQGSEA. V trimming: 4 bases; J trimming: 15 bases; junction bases outside the gene matches: 1. CDR3 length equals 9 residues.

The chain couples TRBV6-4 to TRBJ2-1; 9 nucleotides line up with TRBD2. Germline CDR1 is MRHNA and CDR2 is SNTAGT. The CDR3 is made up of 20 amino acids. The junction had 23 bases not matched to a gene; V was cut back by 11 bases and J by 0 bases. This chain's CDR3 is CAGKGIPGLAAGGSYNEQFF. The DNA of the CDR3 is TGTGCCGGGAAGGGGATCCCGGGACTAGCAGCGGGGGGCTCCTACAATGAGCAGTTCTTC.

The V call is TRBV5-1, the J call TRBJ1-2, with D unresolved. CDR3 length: 16 residues. V was shortened by 0 bases and J by 4 bases, with 16 bases between the two germline ends. Germline V gene sequence: CDR1 SGHRS, CDR2 YFSETQ. CDR3 nucleotide sequence: TGCGCCAGCAGCTTGGCGGGGTCAGGTGGTACCTATGGCTACACCTTC. Its translation: CASSLAGSGGTYGYTF.

V is TRBV6-2 or TRBV6-3 and J is TRBJ1-5, with 7 bases identical to TRBD1. Germline assignment: CDR1 MNHEY and CDR2 SVGEGT. The CDR3 totals 17 residues. Germline trimming cut 0 bases from V and 11 bases from J; bases unmatched to any gene: 16. CDR3 nucleotides: TGTGCCAGCAGTTACTCGGAGGGACAGTCCTCTACATTGGCCCAGCATTTT. Its translation is CASSYSEGQSSTLAQHF.

This clone was picked up one time. An end of the junction does not agree with germline; a read error may underlie this. This chain links TRBV11-3 with TRBJ2-7, with TRBD2 as a possible D gene (5 bases). Germline CDR1 is SGHNT and CDR2 is YENEEA. The CDR3 has 16 amino acids. CDR3 in amino acids: CASSLEVGRRAYEQYF. The CDR3 region has the DNA TGTGCCAGCAGCCTAGAAGTGGGTAGGCGGGCCTACGAGCAGTACTTC.

The chain is built from TRBV19 and TRBJ1-6; D is ambiguous. V was trimmed by 2 bases and J by 7 bases, leaving 12 bases between them. The CDR3 totals 15 residues. The V gene's germline CDR1 is LNHDA and CDR2 SQIVND (reference sequence). CDR3 sequence reads: CASSIKSARNSPLHF. Here the CDR3 DNA reads TGTGCCAGTAGTATAAAAAGTGCTAGGAATTCACCCCTCCACTTT.

V usage is TRBV14 and J usage is TRBJ2-5; no clear D. Germline loops: CDR1 SGHDN, CDR2 FVKESK. There are 14 residues in the CDR3. V lost 0 bases and J lost 8, with 13 bases in between. CDR3 nucleotides: TGTGCCAGCAGCCAAGATCAGGAAAAGAGAACCCAGTACTTC. Translation gives CASSQDQEKRTQYF. Together with reference TRBV14 and TRBJ2-5, the CDR3 gives the full variable domain: EAGVTQFPSHSVIEKGQTVTLRCDPISGHDNLYWYRRVMGKEIKFLLHFVKESKQDESGMPNNRFLAERTGGTYSTLKVQPAELEDSGVYFCASSQDQEKRTQYFGPGTRLLVL.

This chain connects TRBV5-5 to TRBJ2-1, with 10 bases lining up with TRBD1. CDR3 length: 15 residues. Per the germline V gene, CDR1 is SGHKS and CDR2 is YYEKEE (reference sequence). Trimming removed 1 base from V and 5 bases from J; junction bases left unmatched: 3. The DNA for the CDR3 is TGTGCCAGCAGCTTGTTTGGGACAGGGGACAATGAGCAGTTCTTC. It specifies CASSLFGTGDNEQFF.

This clone was counted a few times. CDR3 in DNA: TGTGCCAGCAGCCCGGGGACAGGTATCTACGAGCAGTACTTC. Protein product: CASSPGTGIYEQYF. The V and J genes are TRBV5-6 and TRBJ2-7, with TRBD1 matching over 8 bases. The CDR3 covers 14 residues. Trimming removed 4 bases from V and 3 bases from J; junction bases left unmatched: 6. Germline values: CDR1 SGHDT, CDR2 YYEEEE.

The J gene is TRBJ2-2, the V gene TRBV7-8; tentative D call: TRBD2 (6 bases). The CDR3 is made up of 17 amino acids. The germline V gene has CDR1 SGHVS and CDR2 FQNEAQ. V lost 2 bases and J lost 0, with 13 bases in between. CDR3: CASSLFSRESNTGELFF. As DNA, the CDR3 is TGTGCCAGCAGCTTATTCTCTCGGGAGTCGAACACCGGGGAGCTGTTTTTT.

The V and J genes are TRBV2 and TRBJ2-5, with D unclear. V was shortened by 3 bases and J by 1 base, with 9 bases between the two germline ends. There are 14 residues in the CDR3. The germline CDR1 and CDR2 sequences are SNHLY and FYNNEI. The CDR3 protein is CASSDRRFQETQYF. DNA for the CDR3: TGTGCCAGCAGTGACAGGCGCTTCCAAGAGACCCAGTACTTC.

As for this clone: The germline gene is not matched at one end of the junction; a read error may be the cause. The chain uses TRBV5-4 and TRBJ2-7; 10 bases are a match to TRBD1. Germline assignment: CDR1 SGHNT and CDR2 YYREEE (reference sequence). The CDR3 covers 14 residues. The CDR3 loop is CASRLGQGSHEQYF. The CDR3 DNA follows: TGTGCCAGCAGATTGGGACAGGGGAGCCACGAGCAGTACTTC.

The chain joins TRBV12-3 or TRBV12-4 to TRBJ1-2, with D possibly matching TRBD1 (5 bases). The CDR3 has 12 residues. V lost 6 bases and J lost 5, with 10 bases in between. The CDR3 here is CASRGGEYGYTF. For the CDR3, the DNA is TGTGCCAGCAGGGGGGGGGAGTATGGCTACACCTTC.

V gene TRBV18 combines with J gene TRBJ1-3; 7 nucleotides match TRBD1. Germline V lookup: CDR1 KGHSH, CDR2 LQKENI. CDR3 size: 15 residues. Trimming removed 1 base from V and 4 bases from J; junction bases left unmatched: 4. The CDR3 loop reads CASSPQKTGGNTIYF. As DNA, the CDR3 is TGTGCCAGCTCACCACAGAAGACAGGGGGAAACACCATATATTTT.

The rearrangement joins TRBV3-1 (or the pseudogene TRBV3-2) to TRBJ2-7; 9 nucleotides line up with TRBD2. CDR3 length: 14 amino acids. With V trimmed by 5 bases and J by 4 bases, 6 bases remained unmatched. Germline lookup yields CDR1 LGHDT and CDR2 YNNKEL (reference sequence). Here the CDR3 reads CASSVGAGGYEQYF. Here the CDR3 DNA reads TGTGCCAGCAGCGTGGGAGCGGGAGGATACGAGCAGTACTTC.

This clone is labeled as large. The chain links TRBV5-1 to TRBJ2-2; either TRBD1 or TRBD2 may supply D (5 bases each). The V gene lost 1 base and the J gene lost 0 bases, with 10 bases spanning the gap. This CDR3 has 16 amino acids. Germline CDR1 reads SGHRS; CDR2 reads YFSETQ. CDR3 in DNA: TGCGCCAGCAGCTTGAGGGACCTCGCGAACACCGGGGAGCTGTTTTTT. Its protein product is CASSLRDLANTGELFF. The entire variable domain, with the rest obtained from reference TRBV5-1 and TRBJ2-2, is as follows: KAGVTQTPRYLIKTRGQQVTLSCSPISGHRSVSWYQQTPGQGLQFLFEYFSETQRNKGNFPGRFSGRQFSNSRSEMNVSTLELGDSALYLCASSLRDLANTGELFFGEGSRLTVL.

The chain is built from TRBV2 and TRBJ2-7; 9 nucleotides align to TRBD2. The germline V gene encodes CDR1 SNHLY and CDR2 FYNNEI. The CDR3 consists of 14 residues. The V gene end was trimmed by 8 bases and the J gene end by 3 bases; junction bases not matched to a gene: 8. The CDR3 region has the DNA TGTGCCAGCGGTAGGACTAGCGCAAACTACGAGCAGTACTTC. It translates to CASGRTSANYEQYF. The full variable domain, in which reference TRBV2 and TRBJ2-7 provide the parts outside the CDR3, is EPEVTQTPSHQVTQMGQEVILRCVPISNHLYFYWYRQILGQKVEFLVSFYNNEISEKSEIFDDQFSVERPDGSNFTLKIRSTKLEDSAMYFCASGRTSANYEQYFGPGTRLTVT.

The chain couples TRBV27 to TRBJ2-7; D possibly uses TRBD1 or TRBD2 (5 bases each). The CDR3 runs 16 residues. CDR1 MNHEY and CDR2 SMNVEV come from the germline V gene (reference sequence). V lost 3 bases and J 0 bases, leaving 15 bases between the germline ends. The CDR3: CASSFSGTEGSYEQYF. CDR3 DNA sequence: TGTGCCAGCAGTTTCTCCGGGACGGAAGGCTCCTACGAGCAGTACTTC.